Shown below are 6 T cell receptor beta chains from a single sample sequenced in a study of persistence of HIV-infected CD4 T cells. These receptors' antigens are unknown. This was the immunoSEQ version 4 assay in survey mode. Method: immunoSEQ multiplex PCR; TCRdb's copy keeps in-frame clones and lacks some. The sample shows about 40,000 clones, more than 70% of them seen only once. Stimulation used about 10 ug/mL lysate from CMV-infected fibroblasts. Memory cells lacking CD40L and CD69 with high CD45RO were sorted. Sequenced material: CD4+ T cells sorted from PBMCs after approximately 18-hour stimulation, taken from a patient who received antiretroviral therapy. Receptors originate from an adult man with HIV who was CMV-seropositive.

To note about this clone: The same CDR3 is also encoded by other DNA sequences in this sample. The chain uses TRBV5-1 and TRBJ1-2; D gene ambiguous. CDR3 length: 15 residues. Trimming removed 1 base at V and 0 bases at J, with 10 bases between. Germline loops: CDR1 SGHRS, CDR2 YFSETQ. The CDR3 region has the DNA TGCGCCAGCAGCTTGTCGCCAGGCTCTAACTATGGCTACACCTTC. Encoded protein: CASSLSPGSNYGYTF.

This chain uses TRBV7-9 with TRBJ2-3, with TRBD1 matching 9 bases. Trimming cost V 0 bases and J 3 bases; bases outside gene matches: 10. Germline assignment: CDR1 SEHNR and CDR2 FQNEAQ (reference sequence). This CDR3 has 18 amino acids. CDR3 in DNA: TGTGCCAGCAGCTTAGCTCGTTCCGGGACAGGGTATACAGATACGCAGTATTTT. Amino acid sequence: CASSLARSGTGYTDTQYF.

The chain is built from TRBV9 and TRBJ2-1; maybe TRBD1 (6 bases). Looked up from germline, CDR1 is SGDLS and CDR2 is YYNGEE. CDR3 length equals 14 residues. V dropped 3 bases and J dropped 6 bases, with 13 bases sitting between them. The CDR3 DNA is TGTGCCAGCAGCGCTGGGGGCAGGAGCAATGAGCAGTTCTTC. Protein product: CASSAGGRSNEQFF.

This chain uses TRBV10-3 with TRBJ2-3; D remains ambiguous. With 4 bases removed from V and 0 bases from J, the gap between germline ends came to 5 bases. CDR3 size: 13 residues. The germline V gene encodes CDR1 ENHRY and CDR2 SYGVKD. The CDR3 is CAISGASTDTQYF. The CDR3 DNA is TGTGCCATCAGTGGGGCTAGCACAGATACGCAGTATTTT.

The chain combines TRBV7-8 with TRBJ1-1; D gene ambiguous. The CDR3 has 14 residues. The ends were cut back, 5 bases at V and 5 bases at J, with 15 bases in the middle. The germline gives CDR1 SGHVS, CDR2 FQNEAQ. DNA of the CDR3: TGTGCCAGCAGCCCGGATCCTCAAGGGACTGAAGCTTTCTTT. Translating it yields CASSPDPQGTEAFF.

The chain is built from TRBV5-1 and TRBJ2-3; D is perhaps TRBD1 or TRBD2 (5 bases each). The germline gives CDR1 SGHRS, CDR2 YFSETQ. CDR3 size: 15 residues. V was shortened by 0 bases and J by 4 bases, with 12 bases between the two germline ends. The CDR3 is CASSLGGSVADTQYF. In DNA form, the CDR3 reads TGCGCCAGCAGCTTGGGGGGGTCGGTAGCAGATACGCAGTATTTT.